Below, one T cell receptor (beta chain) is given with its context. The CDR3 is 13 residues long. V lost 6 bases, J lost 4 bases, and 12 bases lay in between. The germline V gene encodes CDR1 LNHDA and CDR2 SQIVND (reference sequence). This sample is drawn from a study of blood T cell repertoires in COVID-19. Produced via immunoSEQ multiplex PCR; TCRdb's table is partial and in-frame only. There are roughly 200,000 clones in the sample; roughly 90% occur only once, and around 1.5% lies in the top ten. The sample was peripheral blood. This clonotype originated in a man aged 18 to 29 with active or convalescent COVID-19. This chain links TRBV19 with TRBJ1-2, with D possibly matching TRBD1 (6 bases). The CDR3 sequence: CASRPGVIYGYTF. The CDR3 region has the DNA TGTGCCAGTAGGCCAGGGGTGATCTATGGCTACACCTTC.